Given below is one TCR beta chain in context. Its cognate antigen is unknown. The sample originates from a study of cytomegalovirus exposure and HLA in healthy donors. Study context: Unique TCRs from HLA-typed donors, around 79 million of them, were held in an early data release.

V dropped 5 bases and J dropped 2; count of bases not matched to a gene: 6. Germline loops: CDR1 KGHSY, CDR2 FQNENV. The CDR3 is 15 amino acids. PCR primers comprised 60 Vbeta and 13 Jbeta primers. The table came from immunoSEQ multiplex PCR; TCRdb's copy has only in-frame clones and leaves some out. The table shows around 140,000 clones, with about 8.9% occurring only once. Study results and caveats: Analyses of presence/absence relied on an assumption of roughly uniform sequencing depth across donors. Being productive about 87% or about 30% of the time was typical of most TCR beta V segments in an earlier analysis. Most observed TCR sequences were rare, whereas some public TCRs were detected in many donors.

The sequence derives from a man aged 50 to 59 in good health and CMV-seronegative. The sequenced sample consisted of PBMCs. The chain carries TRBV16 and TRBJ2-3, with TRBD1 matching over 8 bases. The CDR3 loop reads CASSAQGATTDTQYF. The CDR3 DNA is TGTGCCAGCAGCGCCCAGGGGGCTACCACAGATACGCAGTATTTT.